Listed below are T cell receptor beta chains from one sample, sequenced in a study of T cell repertoires in cytomegalovirus infection. In TCRdb, the reads were re-called with MiXCR into one record per CDR3 protein. The sample has roughly 100,000 distinct CDR3 sequences; roughly 41% are singletons. Their antigens remain unidentified. The specimen comprised CD8+ T cells from cultured PBMCs, sampled from culture after CMV antigen stimulation. Receptors were obtained from a human donor in good health (CMV status not recorded). Some clones in this sample may be carry-over from other donors' samples. Each CDR3 is given with its conserved first and last residue. A D gene is named only where the DNA matches it firmly. Some rows have no size entry. The others give once, few or many, or a class for an expanded clone.

clone_size,j_call,d_call,v_call,cdr3_aa,cdr3_nt
many,TRBJ2-5,TRBD2,TRBV4-2,CASSQVTQRGGLETQYF,TGTGCCAGCAGCCAAGTCACCCAGCGGGGGGGCCTAGAGACCCAGTACTTC
NA,TRBJ2-1,NA,TRBV29-1,CGVEGGRSNEQFF,TGCGGCGTTGAGGGCGGCCGCTCCAATGAGCAGTTCTTC
NA,TRBJ2-2,NA,TRBV7-3,CASSLQGNGELFF,TGTGCCAGCAGCTTACAGGGAAACGGGGAGCTGTTTTTT
few,TRBJ2-3,NA,TRBV4-1,CASSQAQGDTQYF,TGCGCCAGCAGCCAAGCCCAGGGAGATACGCAGTATTTT
NA,TRBJ1-4,NA,TRBV14,CASSQDQDGGNEKLFF,TGTGCCAGCAGCCAAGATCAGGATGGCGGGAATGAAAAACTGTTTTTT
many,TRBJ2-1,NA,TRBV7-8,CASSLANRVNEQFF,TGTGCCAGCAGCTTAGCGAACAGGGTCAATGAGCAGTTCTTC
NA,TRBJ2-3,TRBD1,TRBV6-1,CASSPPNGRDRDSDTQYF,TGTGCCAGCAGCCCCCCCAACGGCCGGGACAGGGATTCAGATACGCAGTATTTT
NA,TRBJ2-7,TRBD1,TRBV27,CASSFGTGGSAEQYF,TGTGCCAGCAGTTTCGGGACAGGGGGCTCGGCCGAGCAGTACTTC
once,TRBJ2-3,TRBD2,TRBV30,CAWSVLPSGGETWDTQYF,TGTGCCTGGAGTGTACTTCCTAGCGGGGGGGAGACGTGGGATACGCAGTATTTT
NA,TRBJ2-3,NA,TRBV2,CASSEGADTSTDTQYF,TGTGCCAGCAGTGAGGGAGCGGATACTAGCACAGATACGCAGTATTTT
few,TRBJ2-1,NA,TRBV7-9,CASSGPGQKYNEQFF,TGTGCCAGCAGCGGCCCCGGACAGAAATACAATGAGCAGTTCTTC
NA,TRBJ2-1,NA,TRBV7-6,CASSPREGPANEQFF,TGTGCCAGCAGCCCCCGGGAAGGCCCGGCCAATGAGCAGTTCTTC
many,TRBJ2-2,TRBD1,TRBV7-8,CASAGGRTGELFF,TGTGCCAGTGCAGGGGGCCGGACCGGGGAGCTGTTTTTT
NA,TRBJ1-3,TRBD1,TRBV12-3/TRBV12-4,CASSTTGSGNTIYF,TGTGCCAGCAGTACGACAGGGTCTGGAAACACCATATATTTT
NA,TRBJ2-2,TRBD1,TRBV2,CASSAIWDRVSNTGELFF,TGTGCCAGCAGCGCAATTTGGGACAGGGTCTCGAACACCGGGGAGCTGTTTTTT
NA,TRBJ2-1,NA,TRBV7-4,CASITPGYNEQFF,TGTGCCAGCATTACTCCCGGCTACAATGAGCAGTTCTTC
NA,TRBJ1-1,NA,TRBV6-2/TRBV6-3,CASSYLGSAEPMNTEAFF,TGTGCCAGCAGTTACCTCGGGTCAGCGGAACCCATGAACACTGAAGCTTTCTTT
NA,TRBJ2-3,NA,TRBV11-1,CASSLFVRATDTQYF,TGTGCCAGCAGCTTATTCGTCAGGGCCACAGATACGCAGTATTTT
few,TRBJ1-5,NA,TRBV7-3,CASSPQGGSNQPQHF,TGTGCCAGCAGCCCCCAAGGGGGTAGCAATCAGCCCCAGCATTTT
NA,TRBJ1-2,TRBD1,TRBV7-9,CASSLGTGDEGYTF,TGTGCCAGCAGCTTAGGGACAGGGGATGAGGGCTACACCTTC
NA,TRBJ2-1,TRBD2,TRBV11-2,CASSLEAGGRGLGQFF,TGTGCCAGCAGCTTAGAGGCGGGGGGACGGGGGCTGGGGCAGTTCTTC
once,TRBJ2-1,TRBD1,TRBV7-8,CASSTLTGTGGNEQFF,TGTGCCAGCAGCACCCTGACCGGGACAGGGGGCAATGAGCAGTTCTTC
NA,TRBJ2-7,NA,TRBV28,CASTPLVYRTYEQYF,TGTGCCAGCACCCCGTTGGTGTATAGGACCTACGAGCAGTACTTC
few,TRBJ2-3,NA,TRBV7-9,CASSFPNTDTQYF,TGTGCCAGCAGCTTCCCAAACACAGATACGCAGTATTTT
NA,TRBJ2-5,NA,TRBV5-4,CASSPGDTYSGTQYF,TGTGCCAGCAGCCCCGGTGACACCTACTCGGGGACCCAGTACTTC
many,TRBJ2-7,TRBD1,TRBV11-2,CASSSGTGTGLKEQYF,TGTGCCAGCAGCTCTGGTACCGGGACAGGACTGAAAGAGCAGTACTTC
NA,TRBJ2-6,TRBD1,TRBV19,CASGDRGMAGANVLTF,TGTGCCAGTGGGGACAGGGGGATGGCTGGGGCCAACGTCCTGACTTTC
few,TRBJ1-1,NA,TRBV7-6,CASSSAQGRNTEAFF,TGTGCCAGCAGCTCAGCTCAGGGGAGGAACACTGAAGCTTTCTTT
few,TRBJ1-4,NA,TRBV7-6,CASSLEGYNEKLFF,TGTGCCAGCAGCTTAGAGGGATATAATGAAAAACTGTTTTTT
NA,TRBJ1-1,NA,TRBV7-6,CASSLGTGTEAFF,TGTGCCAGCAGCTTAGGTACGGGCACTGAAGCTTTCTTT
NA,TRBJ1-4,NA,TRBV7-8,CASVDLDEKLFF,TGTGCCAGCGTAGACCTCGATGAAAAACTGTTTTTT
NA,TRBJ1-2,NA,TRBV4-1,CASSQGSASYYGYTF,TGCGCCAGCAGCCAAGGCTCAGCTTCCTACTATGGCTACACCTTC
many,TRBJ2-1,NA,TRBV6-2/TRBV6-3,CASSPGIMGEQFF,TGTGCCAGCAGTCCGGGAATTATGGGTGAGCAGTTCTTC
many,TRBJ2-1,TRBD2,TRBV7-2,CASSQHLSGGVYNEQFF,TGTGCCAGCAGCCAGCATCTTAGCGGGGGGGTCTACAATGAGCAGTTCTTC
NA,TRBJ2-7,NA,TRBV19,CASSLKTLAYEQYF,TGTGCCAGTAGTTTAAAGACACTAGCCTACGAGCAGTACTTC
few,TRBJ2-3,NA,TRBV12-3/TRBV12-4,CASRRYVIASVSDTQYF,TGTGCCAGCAGGCGTTACGTTATTGCGTCCGTCTCAGATACGCAGTATTTT
few,TRBJ2-3,TRBD1,TRBV6-6,CASSYEGPRQGWNTQYF,TGTGCCAGCAGTTACGAGGGCCCCCGACAGGGTTGGAATACGCAGTATTTT
NA,TRBJ2-7,NA,TRBV30,CACHSGYEQYF,TGTGCCTGCCATTCGGGTTACGAGCAGTACTTC
few,TRBJ2-7,TRBD2,TRBV4-1,CASTSGLAGTSYEQYF,TGCGCCAGCACCTCGGGACTAGCGGGCACATCCTACGAGCAGTACTTC
NA,TRBJ2-2,NA,TRBV5-4,CASSFQGGTGELFF,TGTGCCAGCAGTTTTCAGGGAGGCACCGGGGAGCTGTTTTTT
NA,TRBJ2-5,NA,TRBV7-9,CASSPGFSPSSTYQETQYF,TGTGCCAGCAGCCCAGGATTTAGTCCCAGTAGCACTTACCAAGAGACCCAGTACTTC
few,TRBJ2-7,TRBD2,TRBV6-1,CAISPGLHLEQYF,TGTGCCATCTCTCCGGGACTACATCTCGAGCAGTACTTC
NA,TRBJ2-7,TRBD2,TRBV11-2,CASSLGKGGSGGIYEQYF,TGTGCCAGCAGCTTAGGCAAGGGGGGTAGCGGGGGTATCTACGAGCAGTACTTC
NA,TRBJ1-5,NA,TRBV12-3/TRBV12-4,CASSLVGSGQPQHF,TGTGCCAGCAGTTTAGTAGGGAGTGGGCAGCCCCAGCATTTT
NA,TRBJ2-2,NA,TRBV15,CATSRDAPELAGELFF,TGTGCCACCAGCAGAGACGCCCCCGAGCTGGCCGGGGAGCTGTTTTTT
few,TRBJ2-7,NA,TRBV7-6,CASSLDLYEQYF,TGTGCCAGCAGCTTAGACTTGTACGAGCAGTACTTC